These 15 T cell receptor beta chains were sequenced from one sample in a study of T-cell reconstitution after alpha-beta-depleted transplantation in children. Molecular barcoding with unique molecular identifiers was used for the TCRbeta library. TCRdb itself ran the PCR reads through MiXCR, one entry per CDR3 protein. The sample has hundreds of thousands of distinct CDR3 sequences; approximately 13% are singletons. Sample: PBMCs from the stem cell graft donor, taken from the stem cell graft. The receptors originated from a human donor who donated a stem cell graft to a child with combined immunodeficiency.

This chain uses TRBV10-3 with TRBJ2-3; D is ambiguous. Per germline, CDR1 ENHRY and CDR2 SYGVKD. The CDR3 covers 16 residues. Between the trimmed V and J ends, which lost 3 bases and 5 bases, there was a span of 18 bases. CDR3 bases: TGTGCCATCAGTGAAGAAGCTCCCGAGGCTCTAGATACGCAGTATTTT. Amino acid sequence: CAISEEAPEALDTQYF.

The chain links TRBV4-2 to TRBJ1-1; D not resolved. The V and J ends lost 4 bases and 5 bases respectively, with 20 bases between them. Germline V lookup: CDR1 LGHNA, CDR2 YNFKEQ. The CDR3 contains 16 residues. The CDR3 protein is CASSRDNTRIGTEAFF. CDR3 sequence (DNA): TGTGCCAGCAGCCGGGATAACACGCGTATAGGGACTGAAGCTTTCTTT.

This clonotype was detected only a few times. The chain employs TRBV15 and TRBJ2-1; D unclear. Germline V CDR1 and CDR2: LNHNV, YYDKDF (reference sequence). V lost 0 bases and J lost 6, with 18 bases in between. The CDR3 is 17 amino acids. This chain's CDR3 is CATSRDSYVLSSNEQFF. CDR3 coding DNA: TGTGCCACCAGCAGAGATTCATACGTCCTAAGTAGCAATGAGCAGTTCTTC.

The chain links TRBV12-3 or TRBV12-4 to TRBJ2-1; 8 bases agree with TRBD2. This CDR3 is built from 16 residues. V gave up 6 bases and J gave up 4 bases; unmatched junction bases: 11. The CDR3 is CASRPRGGGRYNEQFF. The CDR3 DNA is TGTGCCAGCAGACCACGAGGCGGGGGGAGGTACAATGAGCAGTTCTTC.

This clonotype was counted many times. The chain carries TRBV12-3 or TRBV12-4 and TRBJ1-5; TRBD1 matches 7 bases. The CDR3 length is 13 residues. The junction had 6 bases not matched to a gene; V was cut back by 5 bases and J by 8 bases. DNA for the CDR3: TGTGCCAGCAGTGTCAGGGGGATCGAGCCCCAGCATTTT. This gives the protein CASSVRGIEPQHF.

This clonotype has just a few counts. The J gene is TRBJ2-1, the V gene TRBV7-9; TRBD1 agrees at 8 bases. This CDR3 has 15 residues. The V gene's germline CDR1 is SEHNR and CDR2 FQNEAQ (reference sequence). With V trimmed by 0 bases and J by 5 bases, 3 bases remained unmatched. The CDR3 DNA sequence: TGTGCCAGCAGCTTAGCTCAGGGGGCGCACAATGAGCAGTTCTTC. Amino acids: CASSLAQGAHNEQFF.

This clonotype was recorded at least ten times. V and J are TRBV12-3 or TRBV12-4 and TRBJ2-7; TRBD2 matches at 9 bases. Trimming at V came to 6 bases and at J to 1 base, leaving 7 bases not matched to a gene. The length of the CDR3 is 15 residues. The DNA of the CDR3 is TGTGCCAGCAGCCTTAGCGGGGGCCTTTCCTACGAGCAGTACTTC. Its protein is CASSLSGGLSYEQYF.

This clonotype was seen a few times. V is TRBV28 and J is TRBJ2-3; TRBD1 agrees at 9 bases. The CDR3 is 15 residues long. J lost 7 bases, V lost 7 bases, and 12 bases had no gene match. CDR1 is MDHEN and CDR2 is SYDVKM in the germline V gene. The CDR3 nucleotides are TGTGCCAGCACCCCGGGACAGGGTACTGTGAATACGCAGTATTTT. It specifies CASTPGQGTVNTQYF.

This clonotype was recorded at least ten times. This chain connects TRBV6-2 or TRBV6-3 to TRBJ2-7; D possibly corresponds to TRBD2 (5 bases). In germline, CDR1 is MNHEY, CDR2 SVGEGT. The germline V and J ends were trimmed by 8 bases and 2 bases, with 13 bases remaining between them. CDR3 length: 13 residues. This CDR3 is CASGRGIPYEQYF. The CDR3 region has the DNA TGTGCCAGCGGCCGGGGAATACCCTACGAGCAGTACTTC.

The chain uses TRBV7-3 and TRBJ1-1, with D unclear. CDR3 size: 14 residues. Germline V gives CDR1 SGHTA, CDR2 FQGTGA. V dropped 1 base and J dropped 0 bases, with 6 bases sitting between them. CDR3 protein: CASSLNEVNTEAFF. CDR3 DNA: TGTGCCAGCAGCTTAAATGAGGTGAACACTGAAGCTTTCTTT.

The chain recombines TRBV12-3 or TRBV12-4 with TRBJ1-6; possible D gene TRBD1, 5 bases. The CDR3 is made up of 12 amino acids. With 5 bases removed from V and 11 bases from J, the gap between germline ends came to 10 bases. The CDR3: CASSRRGPPLHF. CDR3 DNA: TGTGCCAGCAGTCGAAGGGGTCCACCCCTCCACTTT.

The V gene is TRBV28, the J gene TRBJ2-7, with 9 bases that match TRBD2. The V and J ends lost 4 bases and 6 bases, in that order; junction bases with no gene match: 7. The CDR3 loop spans 14 amino acids. In germline, CDR1 is MDHEN, CDR2 SYDVKM. The CDR3 region is CASSSPAGGREQYF. As DNA, the CDR3 is TGTGCCAGCAGTTCCCCAGCGGGGGGTCGCGAGCAGTACTTC.

The V call is TRBV4-3, the J call TRBJ2-3; 10 bases line up with TRBD2. This CDR3 is built from 17 residues. After removal of 1 base from V and 1 base from J, the junction contained 5 bases not matched to a gene. The germline V gene has CDR1 LGHNA and CDR2 YSLEER. CDR3 DNA: TGCGCCAGCAGCCAAGGAACTAGCGGGGACGGCACAGATACGCAGTATTTT. It is translated as CASSQGTSGDGTDTQYF.

This clonotype was seen only once. The chain has TRBV3-1 and TRBJ1-2; 7 bases are shared with TRBD1. J gave up 3 bases and V 4 bases, and 5 bases lay outside the gene matches. This CDR3 is 14 amino acids long. Germline CDR1 LGHDT, CDR2 YNNKEL (reference sequence). CDR3 in DNA: TGTGCCAGCAGCCGAGACAGGGAGGACTATGGCTACACCTTC. Translating gives CASSRDREDYGYTF.

This chain links TRBV11-2 with TRBJ2-1; 9 nucleotides match TRBD2. V gave up 5 bases and J gave up 0 bases; unmatched junction bases: 17. Germline CDR1 is SGHAT and CDR2 is FQNNGV. This CDR3 region has 20 residues. This chain's CDR3 is CASSPRRGSGSLSSYNEQFF. The CDR3 DNA is TGTGCCAGCAGCCCCCGTCGGGGTAGCGGGAGTTTGAGCTCCTACAATGAGCAGTTCTTC.